This T cell receptor (beta chain) was identified during a study of blood T cell repertoires in COVID-19. Whole-study context: Both acute and convalescent COVID-19 samples were obtained from the United States, Italy and Spain. PBMCs, B-cell-depleted T cells, or T cells were the source of the cDNA or gDNA that made up the material.

Per germline, CDR1 SNHLY and CDR2 FYNNEI. The ends lost 8 bases at V and 0 bases at J; junction bases unmatched: 2. CDR3 size: 13 residues. In the source study's methods: Reference gene primer amplification yielded estimated nucleated cell counts. TCRdb's table, derived via immunoSEQ multiplex PCR, lists solely in-frame clones and lacks some. The DNA gave D and trimming, while V, J and clone size come from that table. Here the sample spans 180,000 or so clones, around nine tenths being singletons. The clonotype comes from a man between 18 and 29 years old with active or convalescent COVID-19. Sequenced sample: peripheral blood. The chain has TRBV2 and TRBJ2-3; TRBD1 agrees at 7 bases. CDR3 sequence: CASLRGSTDTQYF. The CDR3 coding sequence is TGTGCCAGCCTCAGGGGGAGCACAGATACGCAGTATTTT.